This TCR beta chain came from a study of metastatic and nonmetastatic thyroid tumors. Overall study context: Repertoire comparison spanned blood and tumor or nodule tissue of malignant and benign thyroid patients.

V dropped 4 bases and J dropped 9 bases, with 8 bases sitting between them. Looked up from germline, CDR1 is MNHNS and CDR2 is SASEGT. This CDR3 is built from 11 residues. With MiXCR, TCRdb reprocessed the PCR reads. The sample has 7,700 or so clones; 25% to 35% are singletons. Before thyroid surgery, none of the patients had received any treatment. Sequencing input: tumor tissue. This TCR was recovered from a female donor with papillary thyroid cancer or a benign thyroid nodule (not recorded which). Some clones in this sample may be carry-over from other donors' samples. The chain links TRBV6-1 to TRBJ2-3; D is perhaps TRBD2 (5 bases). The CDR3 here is CASSGERTQYF. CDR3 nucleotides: TGTGCCAGCAGTGGGGAGCGGACGCAGTATTTT.